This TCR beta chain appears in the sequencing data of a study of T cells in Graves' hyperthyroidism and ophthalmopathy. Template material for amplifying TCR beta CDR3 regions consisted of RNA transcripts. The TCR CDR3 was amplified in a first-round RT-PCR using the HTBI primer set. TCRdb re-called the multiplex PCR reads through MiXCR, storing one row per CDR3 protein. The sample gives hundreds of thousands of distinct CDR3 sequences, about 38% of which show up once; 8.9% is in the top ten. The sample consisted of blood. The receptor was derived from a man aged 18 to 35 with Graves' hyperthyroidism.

In DNA, the CDR3 is TGTGCCAGCAGCCAAGATGGACGGGGGAATCAGCCCCAGCATTTT. Protein product: CASSQDGRGNQPQHF. V is TRBV7-2 and J is TRBJ1-5; a weak D match, TRBD1 (5 bases). Germline CDR1 reads SGHTA; CDR2 reads FQGNSA. Trimming cost V 5 bases and J 4 bases, with 15 bases left between them. The CDR3 has 15 amino acids.